Presented here are 22 T cell receptor beta chains from one specimen sequenced in a study of OX40 agonist ivuxolimab in advanced cancers. Libraries were prepared by immunoSEQ multiplex PCR; TCRdb keeps only in-frame clonotypes and omits some of them. Here the sample spans 25,000 to 35,000 clones, roughly 87% being singletons. Sequenced here: CD4+ or CD8+ T cells sorted from blood, sampled in a trial of the OX40 agonist ivuxolimab. These receptors were collected from an adult with an advanced solid tumor such as melanoma, head and neck, liver or kidney cancer.

This sequence joins TRBV7-6 and TRBJ2-7, with TRBD1 matching 9 bases. V was pared by 3 bases and J by 3 bases, with 9 bases of the junction left unmatched. CDR3 length equals 16 residues. The germline V gene has CDR1 SGHVS and CDR2 FNYEAQ. The chain's CDR3 is CASSFEGDRVSYEQYF. The CDR3 nucleotides read TGTGCCAGCAGCTTCGAGGGGGACAGGGTAAGCTACGAGCAGTACTTC.

This clone was observed once. This chain uses TRBV19 with TRBJ1-4; TRBD1 might be the D (5 bases). Trimming removed 8 bases at V and 0 bases at J, with 16 bases between. The CDR3 spans 16 residues. Germline V lookup: CDR1 LNHDA, CDR2 SQIVND (reference sequence). CDR3 protein: CASGGSREATNEKLFF. The CDR3 nucleotides are TGTGCCAGTGGGGGGAGCAGGGAGGCAACTAATGAAAAACTGTTTTTT.

The chain recombines TRBV28 with TRBJ2-1, with TRBD2 as a possible D gene (5 bases). Trimming shortened V by 2 bases and J by 3 bases, and 8 bases separated the two germline ends. Per germline, CDR1 MDHEN and CDR2 SYDVKM. The CDR3 totals 14 residues. The CDR3 bases are TGTGCCAGCAGTTTAACTAGTATCTACAATGAGCAGTTCTTC. Its translation: CASSLTSIYNEQFF.

The chain uses TRBV28 and TRBJ2-7; no clear D. CDR1 is MDHEN and CDR2 is SYDVKM in the germline V gene. Trimming shortened V by 5 bases and J by 6 bases, and 11 bases separated the two germline ends. CDR3 length: 12 residues. This CDR3 reads CASSPIGAEQYF. The DNA for the CDR3 is TGTGCCAGCAGTCCGATTGGTGCCGAGCAGTACTTC.

This chain links TRBV9 with TRBJ2-7; D gene unclear. The CDR3 sequence is 11 residues long. The germline gives CDR1 SGDLS, CDR2 YYNGEE. Trimming took 3 bases from V and 5 from J, leaving 6 bases between them. DNA for the CDR3: TGTGCCAGCAGCGATCTCAACGAGCAGTACTTC. This gives the protein CASSDLNEQYF.

The gene calls are TRBV7-9 and TRBJ2-7; 8 bases are a match to TRBD1. CDR1 is SEHNR and CDR2 is FQNEAQ in the germline V gene (reference sequence). This CDR3 contains 13 residues. J was trimmed by 3 bases and V by 3 bases; bases with no gene match: 1. CDR3: CASSLTGVYEQYF. The CDR3 DNA reads TGTGCCAGCAGCTTGACAGGGGTCTACGAGCAGTACTTC.

This clone has only a few counts. This chain joins TRBV7-9 and TRBJ2-5; 8 bases align to TRBD2. The V segment lost 0 bases and the J segment 5 bases; nucleotides outside the gene matches: 5. The CDR3 has 15 amino acids. Germline CDR1 and CDR2: SEHNR and FQNEAQ (reference sequence). In nucleotides, the CDR3 is TGTGCCAGCAGCTTAGCCAGCGGGAGTGGGGAGACCCAGTACTTC. The encoded protein is CASSLASGSGETQYF.

The DNA for the CDR3 is TGTGCCAGCAGCATCACGACGGGTCAAGAGACCCAGTACTTC. Translating it yields CASSITTGQETQYF. This chain uses TRBV7-2 with TRBJ2-5, with no clear D. Deletions cut 5 bases from V and 2 bases from J, with 12 bases between. In germline, CDR1 is SGHTA, CDR2 FQGNSA. The CDR3 has 14 amino acids.

Comment on this clone: At one of its ends the junction is not consistent with the germline gene, which may arise from a read error. The chain is built from TRBV19 and TRBJ2-7, with TRBD2 matching over 7 bases. CDR1 LNHDA and CDR2 SQIVND come from the germline V gene (reference sequence). This CDR3 has 14 amino acids. In nucleotides, the CDR3 is TGTGCCAGTAGTCCGGGGAGCGGGGCTTACGCGCAGTACTTC. Translating gives CASSPGSGAYAQYF. Variable domain in full (rest from reference TRBV19 and TRBJ2-7): DGGITQSPKYLFRKEGQNVTLSCEQNLNHDAMYWYRQDPGQGLRLIYYSQIVNDFQKGDIAEGYSVSREKKESFPLTVTSAQKNPTAFYLCASSPGSGAYAQYFGPGTRLTVT.

The chain couples TRBV27 to TRBJ1-2; 8 bases align to TRBD1. Trimming at V came to 3 bases and at J to 7 bases, leaving 1 base not matched to a gene. CDR3 size: 12 residues. From germline, CDR1 is MNHEY and CDR2 SMNVEV (reference sequence). The CDR3 spells CASSFGTGGYTF. The CDR3 bases are TGTGCCAGCAGTTTTGGGACAGGTGGCTACACCTTC.

The chain has TRBV7-9 and TRBJ2-7; D call uncertain. The CDR3 consists of 14 residues. In germline, CDR1 is SEHNR, CDR2 FQNEAQ (reference sequence). Trimming cost V 6 bases and J 0 bases, with 12 bases left between them. The CDR3 DNA follows: TGTGCCAGCAGTTCCGCGGAAAACTCCTACGAGCAGTACTTC. It is translated as CASSSAENSYEQYF.

This clone was counted once. The rearrangement uses TRBV18 and TRBJ2-7; D remains ambiguous. The V and J ends lost 4 bases and 4 bases respectively, with 14 bases between them. This CDR3 region has 14 residues. Per the germline V gene, CDR1 is KGHSH and CDR2 is LQKENI. CDR3 sequence: CASSLGLETYEQYF. CDR3 in DNA: TGTGCCAGCTCACTCGGCCTGGAAACATACGAGCAGTACTTC.

The CDR3 loop reads CASSTTGGTEAFF. As DNA, the CDR3 is TGTGCCAGTAGTACGACAGGGGGCACTGAAGCTTTCTTT. The chain combines TRBV19 with TRBJ1-1; TRBD1 matches 9 bases. The V gene end was trimmed by 4 bases and the J gene end by 4 bases; junction bases not matched to a gene: 1. This CDR3 region has 13 residues. Germline V gives CDR1 LNHDA, CDR2 SQIVND (reference sequence).

V and J are TRBV19 and TRBJ2-1; 9 nucleotides match TRBD2. After removal of 4 bases from V and 1 base from J, the junction contained 5 bases not matched to a gene. CDR1 is LNHDA, CDR2 SQIVND, per germline (reference sequence). CDR3 length equals 16 residues. DNA for the CDR3: TGTGCCAGTAGTAGGATCAGCGGGAGGTCCTACAATGAGCAGTTCTTC. Encoded protein: CASSRISGRSYNEQFF.

V is TRBV6-5 and J is TRBJ2-7; D is perhaps TRBD1 (5 bases). Germline V gene lookup returns CDR1 MNHEY and CDR2 SVGAGI. The CDR3 has 15 amino acids. V shed 6 bases and J shed 2 bases, with 17 bases lying between them. This chain's CDR3 is CASSVRFLDTYEQYF. DNA of the CDR3: TGTGCCAGCAGCGTCCGGTTCCTGGACACCTACGAGCAGTACTTC.

The chain recombines TRBV28 with TRBJ2-5; TRBD1 aligns across 8 bases. Trimming at V came to 6 bases and at J to 3 bases, leaving 9 bases not matched to a gene. CDR3 length: 15 residues. From germline, CDR1 is MDHEN and CDR2 SYDVKM. CDR3 bases: TGTGCCAGCAGACCTCCCGGACAGGGAAAAGAGACCCAGTACTTC. Translation gives CASRPPGQGKETQYF.

This clone was observed a single time. This chain joins TRBV6-5 and TRBJ2-7, with D perhaps matching TRBD1 (5 bases). Germline V gene sequence: CDR1 MNHEY, CDR2 SVGAGI. The CDR3 loop spans 15 amino acids. Between the trimmed V and J ends, which lost 2 bases and 1 base, there was a span of 12 bases. Here the CDR3 reads CASSYPTDSSYEQYF. CDR3 nucleotides: TGTGCCAGCAGTTACCCCACCGACAGTTCCTACGAGCAGTACTTC.

The chain uses TRBV7-9 and TRBJ1-5; D is uncertain. Trimming left V 4 bases short and J 4 bases short, with 5 bases between. Germline V gene lookup returns CDR1 SEHNR and CDR2 FQNEAQ (reference sequence). CDR3 size: 12 residues. The CDR3 DNA reads as TGTGCCAGCAGCTCATATAATCAGCCCCAGCATTTT. Its protein is CASSSYNQPQHF.

The V call is TRBV9, the J call TRBJ1-2, with 7 bases that match TRBD1. CDR1 and CDR2 from the germline V gene are SGDLS and YYNGEE. V lost 3 bases to trimming and J lost 2 bases; unmatched junction nucleotides: 7. The CDR3 has 15 residues. The CDR3, as DNA: TGTGCCAGCAGCGAGGGAGGGGGCTCGAACTATGGCTACACCTTC. Translating gives CASSEGGGSNYGYTF.

The chain links TRBV7-9 to TRBJ2-1; 8 nucleotides agree with TRBD2. The CDR3 sequence is 17 residues long. CDR1 is SEHNR, CDR2 FQNEAQ, per germline (reference sequence). V dropped 10 bases and J dropped 4; count of bases not matched to a gene: 18. The CDR3 spells CATQLGTGGPWYNEQFF. The CDR3 nucleotides are TGTGCCACCCAGCTTGGAACGGGAGGGCCGTGGTACAATGAGCAGTTCTTC.

V gene TRBV6-5 combines with J gene TRBJ1-2, with D maybe TRBD1 (6 bases). Germline V gene lookup returns CDR1 MNHEY and CDR2 SVGAGI. The V end was cut by 6 bases, the J end by 3 bases, with 17 bases between. The CDR3 sequence is 15 residues long. The CDR3 is CASRADGQPDYGYTF. The CDR3 region has the DNA TGTGCCAGCAGGGCCGATGGACAGCCGGACTATGGCTACACCTTC.

This rearrangement joins TRBV19 to TRBJ2-7; TRBD1 or TRBD2 may be the D gene (6 bases each). Trimming left V 3 bases short and J 4 bases short, with 13 bases between. This CDR3 has 14 amino acids. Germline CDR1 reads LNHDA; CDR2 reads SQIVND (reference sequence). CDR3 residues: CASSIVGGPYEQYF. For the CDR3, the DNA is TGTGCCAGTAGTATCGTAGGGGGGCCTTACGAGCAGTACTTC.